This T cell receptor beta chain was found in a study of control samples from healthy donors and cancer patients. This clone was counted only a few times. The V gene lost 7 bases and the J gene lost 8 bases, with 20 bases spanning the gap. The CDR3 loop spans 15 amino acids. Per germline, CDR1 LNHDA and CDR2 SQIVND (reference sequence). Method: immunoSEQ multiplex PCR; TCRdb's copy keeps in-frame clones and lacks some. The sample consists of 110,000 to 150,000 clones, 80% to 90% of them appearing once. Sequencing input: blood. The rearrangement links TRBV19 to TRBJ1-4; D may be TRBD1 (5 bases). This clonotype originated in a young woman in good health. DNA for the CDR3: TGTGCCAGTAAAACCGGGGCACCGGGAGGCGAAAAACTGTTTTTT. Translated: CASKTGAPGGEKLFF.